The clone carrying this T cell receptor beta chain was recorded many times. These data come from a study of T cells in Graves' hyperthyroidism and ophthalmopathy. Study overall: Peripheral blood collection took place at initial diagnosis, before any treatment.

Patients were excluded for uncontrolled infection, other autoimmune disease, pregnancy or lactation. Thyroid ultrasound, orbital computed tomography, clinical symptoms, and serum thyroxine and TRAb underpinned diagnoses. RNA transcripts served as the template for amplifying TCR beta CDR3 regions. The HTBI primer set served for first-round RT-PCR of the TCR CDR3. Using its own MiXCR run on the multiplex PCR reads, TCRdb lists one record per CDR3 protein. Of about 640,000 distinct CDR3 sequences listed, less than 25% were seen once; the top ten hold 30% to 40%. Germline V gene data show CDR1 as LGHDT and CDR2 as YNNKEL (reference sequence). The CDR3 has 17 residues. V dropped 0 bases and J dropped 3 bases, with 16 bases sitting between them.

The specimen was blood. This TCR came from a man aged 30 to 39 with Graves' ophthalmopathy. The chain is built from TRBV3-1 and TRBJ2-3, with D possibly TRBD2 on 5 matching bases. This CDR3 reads CASSQDPSGRLTDTQYF. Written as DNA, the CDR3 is TGTGCCAGCAGCCAAGATCCGAGCGGCCGACTTACAGATACGCAGTATTTT.